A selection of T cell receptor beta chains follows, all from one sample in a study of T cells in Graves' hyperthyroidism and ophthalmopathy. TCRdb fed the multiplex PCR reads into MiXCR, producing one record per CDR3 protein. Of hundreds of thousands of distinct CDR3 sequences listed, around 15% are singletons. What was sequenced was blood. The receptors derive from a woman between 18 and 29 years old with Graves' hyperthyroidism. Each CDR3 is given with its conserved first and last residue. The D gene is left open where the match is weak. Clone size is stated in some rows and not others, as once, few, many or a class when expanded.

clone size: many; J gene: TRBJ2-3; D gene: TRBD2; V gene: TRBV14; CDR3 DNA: TGTGCCAGCAGCCAAGGAGCGGGATCTTTCCTGGGGACAGATACGCAGTATTTT; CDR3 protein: CASSQGAGSFLGTDTQYF
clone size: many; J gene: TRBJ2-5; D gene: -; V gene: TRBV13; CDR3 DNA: TGTGCCAGCAGCTTACGGCGCGAGACCCAGTACTTC; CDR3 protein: CASSLRRETQYF
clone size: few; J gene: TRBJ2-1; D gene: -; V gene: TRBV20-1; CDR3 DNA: TGCAGTGCTACGAGTGATAACAGGGCTGAGCAGTTCTTC; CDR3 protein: CSATSDNRAEQFF
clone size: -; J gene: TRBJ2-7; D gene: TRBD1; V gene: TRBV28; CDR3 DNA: TGTGCCAGCACCTCGGACAGGGGAATTCACGAGCAGTACTTC; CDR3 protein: CASTSDRGIHEQYF
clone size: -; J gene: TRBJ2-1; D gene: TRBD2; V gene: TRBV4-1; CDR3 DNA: TGCGCCAGCAGCGGGTCTAGCGGGAGGGCCAGGAATGAGCAGTTCTTC; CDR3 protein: CASSGSSGRARNEQFF
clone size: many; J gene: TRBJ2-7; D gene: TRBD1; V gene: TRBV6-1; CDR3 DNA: TGTGCCAGCGGGGACAGTCCGTCCTACGAGCAGTACTTC; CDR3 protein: CASGDSPSYEQYF
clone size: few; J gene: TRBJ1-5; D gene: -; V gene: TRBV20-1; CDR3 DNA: TGCAGTGCTAGAATTGGGGCAGGGACCCAGCCCCAGCATTTT; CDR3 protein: CSARIGAGTQPQHF
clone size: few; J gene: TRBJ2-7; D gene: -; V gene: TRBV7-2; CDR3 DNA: TGTGCCAGCAAGGGCGTCTCCCACGAGCAGTACTTC; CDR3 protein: CASKGVSHEQYF
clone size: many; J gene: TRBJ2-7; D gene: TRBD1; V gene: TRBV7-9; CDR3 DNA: TGTGCCAGCAGCTCCGCGGGGCAGGGGGCAAACGAGCAGTACTTC; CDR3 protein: CASSSAGQGANEQYF
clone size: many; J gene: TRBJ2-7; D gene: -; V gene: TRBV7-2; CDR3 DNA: TGTGCCAGCAGCTTCGGACACTACGAGCAGTACTTC; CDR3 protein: CASSFGHYEQYF
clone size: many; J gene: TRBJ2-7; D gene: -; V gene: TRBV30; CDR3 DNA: TGTGCCTGGAGTGCCTCCACGGTCTACGAGCAGTACTTC; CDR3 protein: CAWSASTVYEQYF
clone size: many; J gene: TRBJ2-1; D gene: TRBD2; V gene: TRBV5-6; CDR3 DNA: TGTGCCAGCAGCTCCGGGACTAGCGCCTACAATGAGCAGTTCTTC; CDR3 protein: CASSSGTSAYNEQFF
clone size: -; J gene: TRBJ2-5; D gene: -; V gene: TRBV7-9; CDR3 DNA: TGTGCCAGCAGCTTAGGACCCACAGGCCAGTACTTC; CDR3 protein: CASSLGPTGQYF
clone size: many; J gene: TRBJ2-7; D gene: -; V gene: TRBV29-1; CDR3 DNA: TGCAGCGTTGTTCGAGGGGGAGGAAGGTCCTACGAGCAGTACTTC; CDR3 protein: CSVVRGGGRSYEQYF
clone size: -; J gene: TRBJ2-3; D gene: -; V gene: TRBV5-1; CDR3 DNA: TGCGCCAGCAGCTTGGGGGACAAAGCAGATACGCAGTATTTT; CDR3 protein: CASSLGDKADTQYF
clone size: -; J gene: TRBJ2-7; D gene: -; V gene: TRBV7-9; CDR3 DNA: TGTGCCAGCAGCTCCCCCGCTGTCGAGCAGTACTTC; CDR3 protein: CASSSPAVEQYF